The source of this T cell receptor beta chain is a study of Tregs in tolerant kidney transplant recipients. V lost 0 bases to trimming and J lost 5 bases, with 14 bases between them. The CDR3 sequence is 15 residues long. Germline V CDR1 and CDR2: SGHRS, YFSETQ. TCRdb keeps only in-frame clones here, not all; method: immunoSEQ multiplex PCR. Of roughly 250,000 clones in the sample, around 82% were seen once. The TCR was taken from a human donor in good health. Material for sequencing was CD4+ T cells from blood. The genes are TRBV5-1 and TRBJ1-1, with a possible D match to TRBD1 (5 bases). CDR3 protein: CASSLDPSRATEAFF. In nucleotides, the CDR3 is TGCGCCAGCAGCTTGGATCCCTCCAGGGCAACTGAAGCTTTCTTT.